The entry below describes one T cell receptor beta chain. Looked up from germline, CDR1 is SGHNT and CDR2 is YYREEE (reference sequence). The junction had 6 bases not matched to a gene; V was cut back by 0 bases and J by 4 bases. This CDR3 contains 15 residues. This sample was taken from a study of blood T cell repertoires in COVID-19. Looking at the study overall: The origin of the acute and convalescent COVID-19 samples was the United States, Italy and Spain. Nucleic acid was either cDNA or gDNA, and it came from T cells, B-cell-depleted T cells, or PBMCs.

In the authors' workflow: Nucleated cell number was recorded as an estimate derived from reference gene primer amplification. Data came from immunoSEQ multiplex PCR; TCRdb stores just in-frame clones and leaves some out. V, J and clone size are taken as reported in that table, and D and trimming were inferred from the DNA itself. The sample has under 150,000 clones, 75% to 90% seen once. Sequenced input: peripheral blood. The TCR comes from a human donor in a cohort sampled during active COVID-19. This chain uses TRBV5-4 with TRBJ1-2; 7 bases are a match to TRBD1. CDR3 loop: CASSLEGAGFYGYTF. As DNA, the CDR3 is TGTGCCAGCAGCTTGGAGGGGGCGGGGTTCTATGGCTACACCTTC.